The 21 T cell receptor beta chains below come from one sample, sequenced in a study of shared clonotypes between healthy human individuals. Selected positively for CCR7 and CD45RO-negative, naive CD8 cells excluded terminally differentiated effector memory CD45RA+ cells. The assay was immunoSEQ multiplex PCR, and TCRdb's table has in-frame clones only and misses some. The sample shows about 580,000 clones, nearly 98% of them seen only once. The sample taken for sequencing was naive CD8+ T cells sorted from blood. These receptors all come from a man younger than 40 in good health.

The DNA for the CDR3 is TGTGCCAGCAGCCAAGACACAGGTAGCGCAACTAATGAAAAACTGTTTTTT. Encoded protein: CASSQDTGSATNEKLFF. V usage is TRBV14 and J usage is TRBJ1-4, with D possibly TRBD1 on 5 matching bases. Trimming removed 0 bases at V and 0 bases at J, with 11 bases between. From germline, CDR1 is SGHDN and CDR2 FVKESK. The CDR3 extends over 17 amino acids.

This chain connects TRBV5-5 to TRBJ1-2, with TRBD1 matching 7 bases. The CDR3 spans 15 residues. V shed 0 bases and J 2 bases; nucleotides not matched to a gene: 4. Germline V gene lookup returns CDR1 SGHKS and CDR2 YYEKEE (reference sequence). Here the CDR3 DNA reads TGTGCCAGCAGCTTGGGACAGGGTAGAAACTATGGCTACACCTTC. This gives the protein CASSLGQGRNYGYTF. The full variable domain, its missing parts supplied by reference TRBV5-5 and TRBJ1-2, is DAGVTQSPTHLIKTRGQQVTLRCSPISGHKSVSWYQQVLGQGPQFIFQYYEKEERGRGNFPDRFSARQFPNYSSELNVNALLLGDSALYLCASSLGQGRNYGYTFGSGTRLTVV.

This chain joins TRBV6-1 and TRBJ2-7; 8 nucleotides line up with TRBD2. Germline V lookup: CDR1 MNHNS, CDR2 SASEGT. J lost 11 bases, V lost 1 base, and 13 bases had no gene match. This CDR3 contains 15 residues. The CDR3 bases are TGTGCCAGCAGTGAAGGCTCGGGGGGGCGTTCCGCCGAGTACTTC. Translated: CASSEGSGGRSAEYF.

CDR3 nucleotides: TGCGCCAGCAGCTTTGGTACCTCGAACACTGAAGCTTTCTTT. It specifies CASSFGTSNTEAFF. The chain is built from TRBV5-1 and TRBJ1-1; D ambiguous. Germline V gives CDR1 SGHRS, CDR2 YFSETQ. V dropped 2 bases and J dropped 1 base, with 9 bases sitting between them. The length of the CDR3 is 14 residues.

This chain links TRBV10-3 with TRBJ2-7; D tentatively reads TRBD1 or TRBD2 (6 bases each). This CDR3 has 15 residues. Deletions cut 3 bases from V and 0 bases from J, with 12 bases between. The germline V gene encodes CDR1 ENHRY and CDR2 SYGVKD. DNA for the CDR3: TGTGCCATCAGTGAAGGGGGAGGCCTCTCCTACGAGCAGTACTTC. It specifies CAISEGGGLSYEQYF.

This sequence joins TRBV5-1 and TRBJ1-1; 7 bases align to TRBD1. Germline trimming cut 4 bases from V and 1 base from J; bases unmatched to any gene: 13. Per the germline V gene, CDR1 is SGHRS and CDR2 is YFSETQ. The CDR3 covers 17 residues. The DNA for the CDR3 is TGCGCCAGCAGCCTCTATAGTCCCGGGACAGCGAACACTGAAGCTTTCTTT. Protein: CASSLYSPGTANTEAFF.

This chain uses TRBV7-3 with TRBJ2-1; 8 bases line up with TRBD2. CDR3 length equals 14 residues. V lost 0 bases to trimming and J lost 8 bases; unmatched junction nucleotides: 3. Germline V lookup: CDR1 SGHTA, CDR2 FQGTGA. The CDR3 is CASSLTTSADEQFF. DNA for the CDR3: TGTGCCAGCAGCTTAACGACTAGCGCCGATGAGCAGTTCTTC.

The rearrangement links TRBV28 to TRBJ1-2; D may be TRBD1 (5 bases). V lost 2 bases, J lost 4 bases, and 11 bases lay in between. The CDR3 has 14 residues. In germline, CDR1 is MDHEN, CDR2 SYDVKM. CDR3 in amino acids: CASSLIEGTYGYTF. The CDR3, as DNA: TGTGCCAGCAGTTTAATCGAGGGGACCTATGGCTACACCTTC.

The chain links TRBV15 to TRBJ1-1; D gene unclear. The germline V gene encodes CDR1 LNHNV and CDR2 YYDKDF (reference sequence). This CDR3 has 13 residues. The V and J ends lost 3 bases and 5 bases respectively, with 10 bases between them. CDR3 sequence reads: CATSSSLLTEAFF. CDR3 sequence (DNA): TGTGCCACCAGCAGCTCCTTGTTGACTGAAGCTTTCTTT.

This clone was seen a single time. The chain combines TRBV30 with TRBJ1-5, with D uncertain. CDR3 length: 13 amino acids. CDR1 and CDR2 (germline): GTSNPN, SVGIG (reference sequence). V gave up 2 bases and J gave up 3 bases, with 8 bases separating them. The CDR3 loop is CAWSTQSNQPQHF. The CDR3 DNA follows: TGTGCCTGGAGTACCCAGTCCAATCAGCCCCAGCATTTT.

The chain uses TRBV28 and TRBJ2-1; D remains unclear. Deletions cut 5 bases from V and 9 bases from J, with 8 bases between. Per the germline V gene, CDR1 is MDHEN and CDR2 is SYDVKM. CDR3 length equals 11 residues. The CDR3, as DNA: TGTGCCAGCAGTCCCGTAGGTGAGCAGTTCTTC. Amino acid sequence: CASSPVGEQFF.

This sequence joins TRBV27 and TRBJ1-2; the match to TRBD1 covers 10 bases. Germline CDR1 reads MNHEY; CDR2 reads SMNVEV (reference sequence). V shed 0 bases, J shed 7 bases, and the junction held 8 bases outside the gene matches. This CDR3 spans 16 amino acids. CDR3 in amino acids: CASSLSWDRGGAGYTF. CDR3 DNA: TGTGCCAGCAGTTTATCTTGGGACAGGGGAGGGGCTGGCTACACCTTC.

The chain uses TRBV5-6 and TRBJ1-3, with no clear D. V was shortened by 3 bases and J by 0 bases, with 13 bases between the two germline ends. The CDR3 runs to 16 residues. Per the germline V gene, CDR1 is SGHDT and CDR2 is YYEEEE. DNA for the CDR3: TGTGCCAGCAGCTCCCCAGGCCTCGACTCTGGAAACACCATATATTTT. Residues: CASSSPGLDSGNTIYF.

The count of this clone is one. CDR3 in DNA: TGTGCCAGCAGCGTGCCGGACAGGGGGGTCTACGAGCAGTACTTC. This encodes CASSVPDRGVYEQYF. The rearrangement joins TRBV9 to TRBJ2-7; 10 bases are a match to TRBD1. CDR3 length equals 15 residues. V gave up 2 bases and J gave up 3 bases; unmatched junction bases: 5. Germline CDR1 SGDLS, CDR2 YYNGEE.

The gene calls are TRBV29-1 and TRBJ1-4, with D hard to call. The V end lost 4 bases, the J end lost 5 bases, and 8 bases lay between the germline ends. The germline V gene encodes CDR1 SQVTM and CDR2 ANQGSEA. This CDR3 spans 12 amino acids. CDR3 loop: CSVAYVNEKLFF. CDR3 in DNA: TGCAGCGTTGCCTATGTCAATGAAAAACTGTTTTTT.

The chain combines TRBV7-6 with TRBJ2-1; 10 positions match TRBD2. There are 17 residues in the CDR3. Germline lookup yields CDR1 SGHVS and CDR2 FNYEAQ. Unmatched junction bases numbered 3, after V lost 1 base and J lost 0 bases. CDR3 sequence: CASSLEASGSSYNEQFF. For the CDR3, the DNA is TGTGCCAGCAGCTTAGAGGCTAGCGGGAGCTCCTACAATGAGCAGTTCTTC. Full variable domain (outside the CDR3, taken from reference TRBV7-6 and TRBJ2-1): GAGVSQSPRYKVTKRGQDVALRCDPISGHVSLYWYRQALGQGPEFLTYFNYEAQQDKSGLPNDRFSAERPEGSISTLTIQRTEQRDSAMYRCASSLEASGSSYNEQFFGPGTRLTVL.

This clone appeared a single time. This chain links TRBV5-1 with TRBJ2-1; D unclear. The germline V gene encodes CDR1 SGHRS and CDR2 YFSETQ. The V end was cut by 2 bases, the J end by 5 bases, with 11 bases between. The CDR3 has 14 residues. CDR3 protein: CASSFSPNDNEQFF. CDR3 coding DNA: TGCGCCAGCAGCTTCTCTCCCAATGACAATGAGCAGTTCTTC.

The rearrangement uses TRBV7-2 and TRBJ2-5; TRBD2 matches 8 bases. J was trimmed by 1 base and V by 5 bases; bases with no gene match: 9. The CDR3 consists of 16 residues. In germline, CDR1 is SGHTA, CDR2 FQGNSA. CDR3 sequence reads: CASSASGREGQETQYF. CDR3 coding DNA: TGTGCCAGCAGCGCTAGCGGGCGAGAGGGCCAAGAGACCCAGTACTTC.

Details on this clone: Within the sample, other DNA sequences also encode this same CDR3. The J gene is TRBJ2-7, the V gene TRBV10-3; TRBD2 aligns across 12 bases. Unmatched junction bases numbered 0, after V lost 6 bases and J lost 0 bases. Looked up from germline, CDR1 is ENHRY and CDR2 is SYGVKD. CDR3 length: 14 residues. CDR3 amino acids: CAIRTSGSSYEQYF. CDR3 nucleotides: TGTGCCATCAGGACTAGCGGGAGCTCCTACGAGCAGTACTTC.

The chain's CDR3 is CASSQVGRAGYRNQPQHF. DNA for the CDR3: TGCGCCAGCAGCCAAGTGGGCAGGGCGGGATATAGGAATCAGCCCCAGCATTTT. The chain joins TRBV4-1 to TRBJ1-5, with a weak D call TRBD1 (5 bases). CDR3 length: 18 amino acids. V was shortened by 1 base and J by 4 bases, with 20 bases between the two germline ends. Germline V gene data show CDR1 as MGHRA and CDR2 as YSYEKL.

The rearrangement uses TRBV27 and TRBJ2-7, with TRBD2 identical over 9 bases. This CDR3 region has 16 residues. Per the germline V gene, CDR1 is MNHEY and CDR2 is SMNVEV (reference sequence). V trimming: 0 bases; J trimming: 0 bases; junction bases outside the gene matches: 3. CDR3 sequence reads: CASSLSLAGSSYEQYF. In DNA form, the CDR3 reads TGTGCCAGCAGTTTATCGCTAGCGGGATCCTCCTACGAGCAGTACTTC.